Below are 26 T cell receptor beta chains sequenced from a single sample in a study of monozygotic twins with inflammatory bowel disease. No DNA is given; TCRdb re-called the 5' RACE reads and lists each CDR3 protein once. Here the sample table reports around 450,000 distinct CDR3 sequences. Sequencing was done on a sample of blood. All receptors come from a human donor with ulcerative colitis or Crohn's disease, or a healthy co-twin of an affected twin (not recorded which).

The CDR3 loop is CSARGGTSGHNEQFF. The chain joins TRBV20-1 to TRBJ2-1; without DNA, the TCRdb call of TRBD2 cannot be checked. Germline CDR1 and CDR2: DFQATT and SNEGSKA (reference sequence). The CDR3 contains 15 residues.

CDR3: CASSPSAYTGELFF. The rearrangement links TRBV18 to TRBJ2-2. Germline V gives CDR1 KGHSH, CDR2 LQKENI. This CDR3 has 14 amino acids. Full variable domain (remainder filled in from reference TRBV18 and TRBJ2-2): NAGVMQNPRHLVRRRGQEARLRCSPMKGHSHVYWYRQLPEEGLKFMVYLQKENIIDESGMPKERFSAEFPKEGPSILRIQQVVRGDSAAYFCASSPSAYTGELFFGEGSRLTVL.

The chain employs TRBV4-1 and TRBJ2-2; as DNA is missing, the TRBD1 call by TCRdb cannot be tested. Per germline, CDR1 MGHRA and CDR2 YSYEKL. The CDR3 extends over 14 amino acids. CDR3 sequence reads: CASSAQGAGGELFF.

The chain recombines TRBV4-2 with TRBJ2-3; with no DNA, the TCRdb D assignment of TRBD1 cannot be verified. The germline gives CDR1 LGHNA, CDR2 YNFKEQ. This CDR3 is built from 13 residues. CDR3 sequence: CASSRQPPDTQYF.

The V gene is TRBV3-1, the J gene TRBJ1-1; TCRdb reports TRBD1, a call that lacks DNA to check it against. Germline CDR1 is LGHDT and CDR2 is YNNKEL (reference sequence). There are 13 residues in the CDR3. The CDR3 reads CASSQRGSTEAFF.

J is TRBJ1-1 and V is TRBV20-1; TCRdb gives TRBD1 as the D gene, but with no DNA this cannot be confirmed. Germline V gene sequence: CDR1 DFQATT, CDR2 SNEGSKA (reference sequence). This CDR3 comprises 15 residues. The CDR3 protein is CSAMGGLIENTEAFF.

V and J are TRBV12-3 or TRBV12-4 and TRBJ1-6; TCRdb names TRBD1, which stays unverified in the absence of DNA. The length of the CDR3 is 14 residues. The CDR3 loop reads CASSFAGEDSPLHF.

The V call is TRBV20-1, the J call TRBJ2-5; TCRdb's D call, TRBD1, is unchecked because there is no DNA. Per the germline V gene, CDR1 is DFQATT and CDR2 is SNEGSKA (reference sequence). CDR3 size: 14 residues. The CDR3 sequence is CSARDSRGGETQYF.

The chain uses TRBV28 and TRBJ2-7; TCRdb lists TRBD2, though no DNA is available to test this call. The CDR3 is made up of 18 amino acids. Germline loops: CDR1 MDHEN, CDR2 SYDVKM. CDR3 loop: CASSSPNGAGGLIYEQYF.

The chain carries TRBV7-9 and TRBJ2-3; no DNA is available, so the TRBD2 call from TCRdb remains unchecked. CDR1 and CDR2 (germline): SEHNR, FQNEAQ (reference sequence). The length of the CDR3 is 16 residues. This CDR3 is CASSGTPGERADTQYF.

The chain combines TRBV27 with TRBJ2-2; TCRdb outputs TRBD1, but without DNA this stays unchecked. The length of the CDR3 is 19 residues. Looked up from germline, CDR1 is MNHEY and CDR2 is SMNVEV (reference sequence). CDR3: CASTKLPGRANSNTGELFF.

V and J are TRBV11-2 and TRBJ2-1. The CDR3 length is 11 residues. CDR1 and CDR2 from the germline V gene are SGHAT and FQNNGV. The CDR3 sequence is CASSPSREQFF.

CDR3 residues: CSVVHSSYNEQFF. This chain links TRBV29-1 with TRBJ2-1. The germline CDR1 and CDR2 sequences are SQVTM and ANQGSEA. The length of the CDR3 is 13 residues.

This chain uses TRBV5-3 with TRBJ2-2. TRBV5-3 is classed as an ORF, of uncertain function. CDR3 length: 12 residues. CDR3 region: CACDANTGELFF.

The V call is TRBV12-3 or TRBV12-4, the J call TRBJ2-3; TCRdb's assignment of TRBD2 cannot be checked, as there is no DNA. The CDR3 consists of 14 residues. This chain's CDR3 is CASSLASVPDTQYF.

The chain is built from TRBV15 and TRBJ1-2. Germline CDR1 LNHNV, CDR2 YYDKDF (reference sequence). This CDR3 comprises 14 residues. CDR3 region: CATSRDRGSYGYTF.

The rearrangement joins TRBV3-1 to TRBJ2-6; as DNA is missing, the TRBD2 call by TCRdb cannot be tested. This CDR3 contains 15 residues. Germline values: CDR1 LGHDT, CDR2 YNNKEL (reference sequence). The CDR3 here is CASSQRRVGANVLTF.

The chain employs TRBV19 and TRBJ1-2; as DNA is missing, the TRBD1 call by TCRdb cannot be tested. CDR3 size: 12 residues. Germline V CDR1 and CDR2: LNHDA, SQIVND (reference sequence). CDR3: CASSIVGGRLTF.

V and J are TRBV5-1 and TRBJ1-1; with no DNA, the TCRdb D assignment of TRBD1 cannot be verified. CDR3 length: 15 amino acids. Per the germline V gene, CDR1 is SGHRS and CDR2 is YFSETQ. The CDR3 spells CASSLGQQPGAEAFF.

The chain employs TRBV30 and TRBJ2-7; TCRdb returns TRBD1, unconfirmable since there is no DNA. From germline, CDR1 is GTSNPN and CDR2 SVGIG (reference sequence). This CDR3 has 11 residues. CDR3 amino acids: CAFLQGGEQYF.

This chain connects TRBV5-5 to TRBJ1-1; TCRdb indicates TRBD1, and absent DNA this call remains unverified. The CDR3 contains 13 residues. CDR1 and CDR2 (germline): SGHKS, YYEKEE (reference sequence). CDR3 amino acids: CASQGQVNTEAFF. Based on the CDR3 plus reference TRBV5-5 and TRBJ1-1, the full variable domain is DAGVTQSPTHLIKTRGQQVTLRCSPISGHKSVSWYQQVLGQGPQFIFQYYEKEERGRGNFPDRFSARQFPNYSSELNVNALLLGDSALYLCASQGQVNTEAFFGQGTRLTVV.

This sequence joins TRBV19 and TRBJ2-5. Looked up from germline, CDR1 is LNHDA and CDR2 is SQIVND (reference sequence). This CDR3 has 14 amino acids. Here the CDR3 reads CASSSATSTETQYF.

The chain has TRBV5-1 and TRBJ2-4; TCRdb outputs TRBD1, but without DNA this stays unchecked. The germline V gene has CDR1 SGHRS and CDR2 YFSETQ. This CDR3 region has 16 residues. The CDR3 reads CASSLGDSLAKNIQYF.

J is TRBJ2-3 and V is TRBV7-9; TCRdb returns TRBD1, unconfirmable since there is no DNA. Germline values: CDR1 SEHNR, CDR2 FQNEAQ (reference sequence). This CDR3 spans 15 amino acids. The CDR3 sequence is CASSLQGLSTDTQYF. The full variable domain, with the rest looked up from reference TRBV7-9 and TRBJ2-3, is DTGVSQNPRHKITKRGQNVTFRCDPISEHNRLYWYRQTLGQGPEFLTYFQNEAQLEKSRLLSDRFSAERPKGSFSTLEIQRTEQGDSAMYLCASSLQGLSTDTQYFGPGTRLTVL.

The chain is built from TRBV12-3 or TRBV12-4 and TRBJ2-3. The CDR3 covers 11 residues. The CDR3 protein is CASTMEGTQYF.

Here the CDR3 reads CAISDYQGARTEAFF. The rearrangement links TRBV10-3 to TRBJ1-1; the TCRdb call, TRBD1, lacks DNA for checking. The germline V gene encodes CDR1 ENHRY and CDR2 SYGVKD. The CDR3 sequence is 15 residues long.